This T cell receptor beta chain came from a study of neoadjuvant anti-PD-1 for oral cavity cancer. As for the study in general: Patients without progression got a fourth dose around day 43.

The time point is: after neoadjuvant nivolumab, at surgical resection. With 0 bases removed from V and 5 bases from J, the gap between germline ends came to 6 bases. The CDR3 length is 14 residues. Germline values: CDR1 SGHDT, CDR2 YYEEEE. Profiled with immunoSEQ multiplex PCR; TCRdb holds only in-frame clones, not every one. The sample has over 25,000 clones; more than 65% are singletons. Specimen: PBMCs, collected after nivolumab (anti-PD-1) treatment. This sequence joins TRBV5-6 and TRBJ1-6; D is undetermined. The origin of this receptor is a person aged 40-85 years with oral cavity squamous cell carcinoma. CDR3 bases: TGTGCCAGCAGCTTGGACCCTAATAATTCACCCCTCCACTTT. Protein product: CASSLDPNNSPLHF. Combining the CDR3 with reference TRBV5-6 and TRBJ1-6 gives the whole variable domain DAGVTQSPTHLIKTRGQQVTLRCSPKSGHDTVSWYQQALGQGPQFIFQYYEEEERQRGNFPDRFSGHQFPNYSSELNVNALLLGDSALYLCASSLDPNNSPLHFGNGTRLTVT.